This TCR beta chain was identified in a study of blood T cells in healthy people across ages. The donors, all healthy, were Caucasians living in Russia, aged about 6 to 100. Then a second PCR, running about 7 to 11 cycles, was carried out with a sample-barcoded 5' primer and a J-beta primer mix. Sequencing yielded, for each sample, at least 3 million paired-end reads carrying CDR3. TCRdb independently ran MiXCR on the 5' RACE reads; one entry per CDR3 protein. This repertoire shows around 710,000 distinct CDR3 sequences, 40% to 45% found once; its top ten account for about 20%. The CDR3 is made up of 17 amino acids. Germline values: CDR1 MGHRA, CDR2 YSYEKL. V gave up 3 bases and J gave up 3 bases; unmatched junction bases: 13.

The clonotype comes from a woman aged 55-69 years in good health. The J gene is TRBJ2-7, the V gene TRBV4-1, with TRBD2 matching 8 bases. Sequenced material: blood. The CDR3 DNA reads TGCGCCAGCAGCCAGGGCCGGGGGGGTAACACCGGCTACGAGCAGTACTTC. Its translation: CASSQGRGGNTGYEQYF.